What follows are 3 T cell receptor beta chains derived from one specimen sequenced in a study of blood T cell repertoires in COVID-19. The assay was immunoSEQ multiplex PCR, and TCRdb's table has in-frame clones only and misses some. The data contain fewer than 110,000 clones, approximately 88% of them seen just once; the ten biggest clones take up roughly 6.6%. Sequencing input: peripheral blood. These TCRs come from a man aged 50-60 years with active or convalescent COVID-19.

This rearrangement joins TRBV7-9 to TRBJ2-1; 11 positions agree with TRBD2. CDR3 length equals 15 residues. V shed 4 bases and J 9 bases; nucleotides not matched to a gene: 8. Germline assignment: CDR1 SEHNR and CDR2 FQNEAQ (reference sequence). The CDR3 nucleotides read TGTGCCAGCAGCTCGGGACTAGCGGTAGTTAGTGAGCAGTTCTTC. Protein sequence: CASSSGLAVVSEQFF.

The V gene is TRBV5-4, the J gene TRBJ1-2; 7 bases map to TRBD1. The CDR3 is 15 amino acids. Germline CDR1 reads SGHNT; CDR2 reads YYREEE (reference sequence). V was pared by 3 bases and J by 12 bases, with 17 bases of the junction left unmatched. This CDR3 reads CASSSLQSSGQSNTF. The CDR3 coding sequence is TGTGCCAGCAGCTCACTTCAATCCTCGGGACAGTCAAACACCTTC.

The CDR3 region has the DNA TGCAGCGGTTCGACCGGGACAGGCACAGATACGCAGTATTTT. Amino acids: CSGSTGTGTDTQYF. This chain connects TRBV29-1 to TRBJ2-3, with 7 nucleotides matching TRBD1. CDR3 length: 14 residues. CDR1 and CDR2 (germline): SQVTM, ANQGSEA. Trimming at V came to 7 bases and at J to 1 base, leaving 8 bases not matched to a gene.